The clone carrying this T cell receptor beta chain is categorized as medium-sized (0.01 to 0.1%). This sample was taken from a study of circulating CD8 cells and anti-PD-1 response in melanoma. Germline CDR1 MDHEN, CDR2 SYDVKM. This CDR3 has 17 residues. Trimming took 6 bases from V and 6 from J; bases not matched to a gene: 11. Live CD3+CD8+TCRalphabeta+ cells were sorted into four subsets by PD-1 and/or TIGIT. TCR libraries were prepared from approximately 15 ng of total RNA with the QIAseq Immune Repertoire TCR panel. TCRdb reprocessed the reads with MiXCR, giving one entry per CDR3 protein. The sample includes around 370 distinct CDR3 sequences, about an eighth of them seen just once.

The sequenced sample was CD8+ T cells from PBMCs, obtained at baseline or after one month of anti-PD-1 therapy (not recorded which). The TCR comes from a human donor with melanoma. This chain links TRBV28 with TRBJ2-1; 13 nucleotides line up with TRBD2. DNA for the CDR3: TGTGCCAGCAGCTATAGACTAGCGGGAGGTCTTCGCAATGAGCAGTTCTTC. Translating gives CASSYRLAGGLRNEQFF.